This T cell receptor (beta chain) was recovered during a study of T cell changes during pregnancy in multiple sclerosis. Assay used: immunoSEQ multiplex PCR; TCRdb lists only in-frame clones, some missing. The sample has about 67,000 clones, about 90% seen once. V dropped 1 base and J dropped 6 bases, with 16 bases sitting between them. The CDR3 length is 15 residues. The V gene's germline CDR1 is SNHLY and CDR2 FYNNEI. The receptor was isolated from a female donor in good health, enrolled as a control in a pregnancy study. The material sequenced was peripheral blood, taken in the first trimester of pregnancy. The rearrangement uses TRBV2 and TRBJ2-7, with D perhaps matching TRBD2 (5 bases). The CDR3 DNA follows: TGTGCCAGCAGTGAAGACTTAAGCCCGGCGGGCGAGCAGTACTTC. Translation: CASSEDLSPAGEQYF.